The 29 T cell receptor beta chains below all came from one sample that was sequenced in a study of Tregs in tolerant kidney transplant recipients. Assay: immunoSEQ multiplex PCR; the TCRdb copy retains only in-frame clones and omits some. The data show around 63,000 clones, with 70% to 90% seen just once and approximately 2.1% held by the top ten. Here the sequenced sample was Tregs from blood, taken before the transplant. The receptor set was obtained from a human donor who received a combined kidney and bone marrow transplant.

The CDR3 spells CASRTGDSWYQETQYF. The CDR3 bases are TGTGCCAGCAGGACCGGGGACAGTTGGTACCAAGAGACCCAGTACTTC. The rearrangement links TRBV7-6 to TRBJ2-5; 7 bases fit TRBD1. Trimming at V came to 6 bases and at J to 0 bases, leaving 10 bases not matched to a gene. The CDR3 loop spans 16 amino acids. The germline V gene has CDR1 SGHVS and CDR2 FNYEAQ.

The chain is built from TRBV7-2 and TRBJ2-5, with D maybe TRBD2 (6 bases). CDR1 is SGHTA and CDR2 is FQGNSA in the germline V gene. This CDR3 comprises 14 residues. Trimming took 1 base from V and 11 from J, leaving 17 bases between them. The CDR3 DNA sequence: TGTGCCAGCAGCTTAGAAATCGGGTCTCGGGAGCAGTACTTC. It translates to CASSLEIGSREQYF.

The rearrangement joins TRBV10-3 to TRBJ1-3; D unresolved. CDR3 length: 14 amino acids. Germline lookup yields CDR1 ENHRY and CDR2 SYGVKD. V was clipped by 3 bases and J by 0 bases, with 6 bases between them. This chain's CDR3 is CAISDNSSGNTIYF. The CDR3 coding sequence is TGTGCCATCAGTGACAACAGCTCTGGAAACACCATATATTTT.

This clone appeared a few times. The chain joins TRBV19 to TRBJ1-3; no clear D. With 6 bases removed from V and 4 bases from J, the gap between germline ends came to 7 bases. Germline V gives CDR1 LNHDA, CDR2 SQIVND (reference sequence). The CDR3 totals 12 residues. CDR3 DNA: TGTGCCAGTAGCCTACAGGGAAACACCATATATTTT. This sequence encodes CASSLQGNTIYF. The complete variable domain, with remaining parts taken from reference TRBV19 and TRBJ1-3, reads DGGITQSPKYLFRKEGQNVTLSCEQNLNHDAMYWYRQDPGQGLRLIYYSQIVNDFQKGDIAEGYSVSREKKESFPLTVTSAQKNPTAFYLCASSLQGNTIYFGEGSWLTVV.

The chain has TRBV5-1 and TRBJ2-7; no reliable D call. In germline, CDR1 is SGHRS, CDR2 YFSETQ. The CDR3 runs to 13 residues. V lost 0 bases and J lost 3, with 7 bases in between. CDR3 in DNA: TGCGCCAGCAGCTTGGTTGTCGGCTACGAGCAGTACTTC. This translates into CASSLVVGYEQYF.

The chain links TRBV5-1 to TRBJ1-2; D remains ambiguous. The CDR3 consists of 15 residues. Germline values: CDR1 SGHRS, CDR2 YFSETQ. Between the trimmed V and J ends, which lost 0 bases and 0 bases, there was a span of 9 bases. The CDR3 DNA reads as TGCGCCAGCAGCTTGGTTGGAGAATCTAACTATGGCTACACCTTC. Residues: CASSLVGESNYGYTF.

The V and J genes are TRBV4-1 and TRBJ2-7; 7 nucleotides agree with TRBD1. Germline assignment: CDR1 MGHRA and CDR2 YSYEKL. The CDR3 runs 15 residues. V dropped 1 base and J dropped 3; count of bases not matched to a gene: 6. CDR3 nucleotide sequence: TGCGCCAGCAGCCAAGGACAGGGTAAAGGCTACGAGCAGTACTTC. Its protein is CASSQGQGKGYEQYF.

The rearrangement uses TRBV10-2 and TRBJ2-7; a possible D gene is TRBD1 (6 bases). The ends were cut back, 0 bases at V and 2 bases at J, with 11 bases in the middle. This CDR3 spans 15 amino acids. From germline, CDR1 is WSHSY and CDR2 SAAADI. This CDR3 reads CASSESSGDTYEQYF. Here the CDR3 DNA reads TGCGCCAGCAGTGAGTCTTCTGGGGACACCTACGAGCAGTACTTC.

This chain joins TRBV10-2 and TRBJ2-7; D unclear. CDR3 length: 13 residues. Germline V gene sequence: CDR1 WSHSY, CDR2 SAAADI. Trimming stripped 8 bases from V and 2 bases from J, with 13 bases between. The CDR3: CASRLSPPYEQYF. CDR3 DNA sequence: TGCGCCAGCCGACTTAGTCCCCCCTACGAGCAGTACTTC.

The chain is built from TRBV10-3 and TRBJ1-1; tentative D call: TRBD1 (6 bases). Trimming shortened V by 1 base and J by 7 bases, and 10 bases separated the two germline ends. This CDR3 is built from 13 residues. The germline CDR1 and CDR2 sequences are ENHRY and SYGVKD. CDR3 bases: TGTGCCATCAGTGAGTTGGAGGGGGATGAAGCTTTCTTT. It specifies CAISELEGDEAFF.

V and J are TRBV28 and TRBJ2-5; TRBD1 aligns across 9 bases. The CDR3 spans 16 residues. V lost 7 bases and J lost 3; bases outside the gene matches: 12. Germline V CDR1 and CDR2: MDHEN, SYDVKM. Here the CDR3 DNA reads TGTGCCAGCATCCCTCTAACGGGACAGGGTGAAGAGACCCAGTACTTC. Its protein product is CASIPLTGQGEETQYF.

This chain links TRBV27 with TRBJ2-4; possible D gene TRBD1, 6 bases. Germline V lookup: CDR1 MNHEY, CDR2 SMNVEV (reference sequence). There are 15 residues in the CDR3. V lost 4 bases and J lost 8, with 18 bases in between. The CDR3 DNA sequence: TGTGCCAGCAGTTCAATCCTGGACAGAGGGGACATTCAGTACTTC. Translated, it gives CASSSILDRGDIQYF.

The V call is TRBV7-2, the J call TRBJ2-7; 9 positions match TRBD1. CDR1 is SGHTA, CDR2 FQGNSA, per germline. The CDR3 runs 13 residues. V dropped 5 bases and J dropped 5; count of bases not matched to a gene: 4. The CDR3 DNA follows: TGTGCCAGCAGCGTGGGACAGGGACACGAGCAGTACTTC. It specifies CASSVGQGHEQYF.

The CDR3 is CASSIGTAASFYGYTF. CDR3 nucleotides: TGCGCCAGCAGCATCGGGACAGCCGCTTCCTTCTATGGCTACACCTTC. This chain connects TRBV5-1 to TRBJ1-2; TRBD1 aligns across 7 bases. Germline V gene sequence: CDR1 SGHRS, CDR2 YFSETQ. The length of the CDR3 is 16 residues. V trimming: 4 bases; J trimming: 4 bases; junction bases outside the gene matches: 13.

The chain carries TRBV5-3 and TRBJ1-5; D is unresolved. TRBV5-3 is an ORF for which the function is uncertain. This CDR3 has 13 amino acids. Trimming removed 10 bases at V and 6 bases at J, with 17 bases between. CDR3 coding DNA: TGTGCCGACCGCGGGATTCAGTGTCAGCCCCAGCATTTT. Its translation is CADRGIQCQPQHF.

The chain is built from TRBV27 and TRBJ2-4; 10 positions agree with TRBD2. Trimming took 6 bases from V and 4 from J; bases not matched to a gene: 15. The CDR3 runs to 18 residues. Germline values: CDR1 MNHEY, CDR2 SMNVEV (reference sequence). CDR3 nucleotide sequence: TGTGCCAGCAGCCCTAGCCTCCTAGCGGGAGTTGGGAAAAACATTCAGTACTTC. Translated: CASSPSLLAGVGKNIQYF.

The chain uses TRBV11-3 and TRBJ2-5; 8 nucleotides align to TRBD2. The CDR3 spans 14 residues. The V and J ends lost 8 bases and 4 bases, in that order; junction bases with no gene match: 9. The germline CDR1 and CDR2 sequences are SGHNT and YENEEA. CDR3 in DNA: TGTGCCAGCGCATCAATAGCGGGACGAGAGACCCAGTACTTC. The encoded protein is CASASIAGRETQYF.

The CDR3 region is CASSSSAWGQGENEQFF. CDR3 bases: TGTGCCAGCAGCTCCTCAGCGTGGGGACAGGGGGAGAATGAGCAGTTCTTC. The chain has TRBV13 and TRBJ2-1, with 11 nucleotides matching TRBD1. Trimming took 4 bases from V and 7 from J; bases not matched to a gene: 12. The CDR3 has 17 residues. From germline, CDR1 is PRHDT and CDR2 FYEKMQ (reference sequence). The variable domain in full, with the rest retrieved from reference TRBV13 and TRBJ2-1, is AAGVIQSPRHLIKEKRETATLKCYPIPRHDTVYWYQQGPGQDPQFLISFYEKMQSDKGSIPDRFSAQQFSDYHSELNMSSLELGDSALYFCASSSSAWGQGENEQFFGPGTRLTVL.

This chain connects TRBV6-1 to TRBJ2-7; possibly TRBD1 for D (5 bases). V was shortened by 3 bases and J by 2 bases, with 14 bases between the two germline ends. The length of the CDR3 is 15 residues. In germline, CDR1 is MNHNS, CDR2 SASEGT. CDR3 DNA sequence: TGTGCCAGCAGTGACCACGTGGGGCAGGCCTACGAGCAGTACTTC. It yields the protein CASSDHVGQAYEQYF.

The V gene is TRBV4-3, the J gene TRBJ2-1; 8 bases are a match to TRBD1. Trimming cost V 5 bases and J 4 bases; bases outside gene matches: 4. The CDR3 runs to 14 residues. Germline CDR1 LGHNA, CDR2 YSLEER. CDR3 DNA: TGCGCCAGCAGCTCAGGGACAGGATACAATGAGCAGTTCTTC. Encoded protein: CASSSGTGYNEQFF.

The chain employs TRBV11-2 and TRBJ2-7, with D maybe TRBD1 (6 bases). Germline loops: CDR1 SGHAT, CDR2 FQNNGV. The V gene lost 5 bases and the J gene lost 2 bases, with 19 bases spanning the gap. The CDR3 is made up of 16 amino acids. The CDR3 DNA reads TGTGCCAGCAGCCCGCCCCAGGGGTTTTCCCCCTACGAGCAGTACTTC. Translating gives CASSPPQGFSPYEQYF.

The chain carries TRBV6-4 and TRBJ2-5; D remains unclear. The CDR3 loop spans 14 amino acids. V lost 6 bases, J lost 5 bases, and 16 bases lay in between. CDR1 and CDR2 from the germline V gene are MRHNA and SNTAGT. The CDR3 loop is CASRPPRAEETQYF. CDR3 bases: TGTGCCAGCAGGCCCCCTCGGGCGGAGGAGACCCAGTACTTC.

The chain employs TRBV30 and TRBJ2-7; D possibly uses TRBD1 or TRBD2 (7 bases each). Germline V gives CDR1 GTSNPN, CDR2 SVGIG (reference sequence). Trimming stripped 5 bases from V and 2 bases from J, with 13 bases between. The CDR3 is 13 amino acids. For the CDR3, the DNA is TGTGCCTGGGGGCAGGGGGGGGCCTACGAGCAGTACTTC. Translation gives CAWGQGGAYEQYF.

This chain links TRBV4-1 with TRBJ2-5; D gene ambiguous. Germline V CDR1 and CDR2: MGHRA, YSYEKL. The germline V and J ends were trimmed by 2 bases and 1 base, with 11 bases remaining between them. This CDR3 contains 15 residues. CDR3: CASSQPYSRQETQYF. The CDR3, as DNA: TGCGCCAGCAGCCAACCATATTCCCGCCAAGAGACCCAGTACTTC.

The CDR3 loop is CASRDRYTDTQYF. The CDR3 region has the DNA TGTGCCAGCAGGGACAGGTACACAGATACGCAGTATTTT. V gene TRBV6-5 combines with J gene TRBJ2-3; TRBD1 matches 7 bases. Germline V gives CDR1 MNHEY, CDR2 SVGAGI. CDR3 size: 13 residues. The trim removed 6 bases at V and 2 bases at J, leaving 2 bases unmatched.

In DNA, the CDR3 is TGTGCCTCCTCCTGGGCACTAAACACCGGGGAGCTGTTTTTT. Its protein is CASSWALNTGELFF. The rearrangement links TRBV10-3 to TRBJ2-2; the D is unclear. The germline CDR1 and CDR2 sequences are ENHRY and SYGVKD. V dropped 11 bases and J dropped 2 bases, with 15 bases sitting between them. The CDR3 spans 14 residues.

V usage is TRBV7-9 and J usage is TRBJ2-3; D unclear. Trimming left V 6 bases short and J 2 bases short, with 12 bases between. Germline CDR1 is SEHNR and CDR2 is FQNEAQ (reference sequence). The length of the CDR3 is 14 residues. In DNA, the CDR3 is TGTGCCAGCAGGCGCACTCGTGCCACAGATACGCAGTATTTT. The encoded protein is CASRRTRATDTQYF.

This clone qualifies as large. Written as DNA, the CDR3 is TGTGCCATCAGTGAGTCGATGGCAAAGCAAGCCAAAAACATTCAGTACTTC. Encoded protein: CAISESMAKQAKNIQYF. The chain links TRBV10-3 to TRBJ2-4; D call uncertain. Trimming removed 0 bases at V and 0 bases at J, with 12 bases between. This CDR3 has 17 amino acids. Germline CDR1 reads ENHRY; CDR2 reads SYGVKD.

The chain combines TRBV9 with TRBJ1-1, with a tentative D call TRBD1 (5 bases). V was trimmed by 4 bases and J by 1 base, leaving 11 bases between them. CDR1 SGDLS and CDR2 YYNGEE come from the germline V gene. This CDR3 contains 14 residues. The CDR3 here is CASSPRGSNTEAFF. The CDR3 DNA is TGTGCCAGCAGCCCAAGGGGATCGAACACTGAAGCTTTCTTT.